The T cell receptor (beta chain) described here comes from a study of OX40 agonist ivuxolimab in advanced cancers. This clone was seen once. Researchers took blood at baseline, on cycle 4 day 1, and on cycle 7 day 1. Only in-frame clones appear in the TCRdb table, and some are missing; sequencing was by immunoSEQ multiplex PCR. Of 42,000 or so clones in the sample, roughly 82% were seen once. V lost 3 bases to trimming and J lost 4 bases; unmatched junction nucleotides: 5. CDR1 is MDHEN, CDR2 SYDVKM, per germline. CDR3 length equals 14 residues. This sample comprised CD4+ or CD8+ T cells sorted from blood, obtained in a trial of the OX40 agonist ivuxolimab. This chain links TRBV28 with TRBJ1-2, with 7 bases fitting TRBD1. This receptor was taken from an adult with an advanced solid tumor such as melanoma, head and neck, liver or kidney cancer. The DNA for the CDR3 is TGTGCCAGCAGTTTCGAGGGGACAGCCTATGGCTACACCTTC. Protein product: CASSFEGTAYGYTF.